Sequencing of this TCR beta chain was carried out in a study of blood T cell repertoires in COVID-19. Study-wide background: Nucleic acid was either cDNA or gDNA, and it came from T cells, B-cell-depleted T cells, or PBMCs.

The age range of participants was about 18 to 95 years, with residence in roughly 25 US areas. Sequencing was performed with immunoSEQ multiplex PCR; in TCRdb, only in-frame clones are kept and a portion is missing. The repertoire has 150,000 to 200,000 clones, more than 75% of them found once; the top ten carry about a sixth. Ten or more counts support this clone. This CDR3 spans 13 amino acids. Trimming cost V 9 bases and J 6 bases; bases outside gene matches: 7. Sample: PBMCs or T cells enriched from blood (not recorded which). The TCR was taken from a woman aged 50 to 65 with acute COVID-19. The rearrangement uses TRBV12-3 or TRBV12-4 and TRBJ1-1; 10 nucleotides match TRBD1. The CDR3 DNA sequence: TGTGCCAGTAGCCTTGGACAGGGGGCTGAAGCTTTCTTT. This translates into CASSLGQGAEAFF.